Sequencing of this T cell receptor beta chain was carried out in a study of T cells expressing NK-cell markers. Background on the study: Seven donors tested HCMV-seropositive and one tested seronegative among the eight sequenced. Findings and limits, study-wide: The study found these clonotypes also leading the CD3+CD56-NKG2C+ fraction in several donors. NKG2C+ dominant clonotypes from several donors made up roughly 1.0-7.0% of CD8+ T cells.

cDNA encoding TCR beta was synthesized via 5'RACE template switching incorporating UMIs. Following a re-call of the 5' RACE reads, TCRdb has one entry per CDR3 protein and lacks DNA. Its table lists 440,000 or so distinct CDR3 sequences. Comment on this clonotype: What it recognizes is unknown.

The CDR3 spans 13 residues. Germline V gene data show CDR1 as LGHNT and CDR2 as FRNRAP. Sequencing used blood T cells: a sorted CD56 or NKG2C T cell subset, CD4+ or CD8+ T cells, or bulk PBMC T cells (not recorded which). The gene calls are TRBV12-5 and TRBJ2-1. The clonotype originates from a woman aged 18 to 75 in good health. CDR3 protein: CASGLGALNEQFF.